These 18 T cell receptor beta chains were sequenced from one sample in a study of control samples from healthy donors and cancer patients. Clones were sequenced by immunoSEQ multiplex PCR, and TCRdb holds only the in-frame ones, with some missing. The sample lists about 110,000 clones, roughly four fifths seen once, with roughly 6.5% in the top ten. Input material: blood. These receptor sequences come from a man between 18 and 35 years old in good health.

V gene TRBV27 combines with J gene TRBJ1-5; D is perhaps TRBD1 (5 bases). The germline V and J ends were trimmed by 6 bases and 2 bases, with 11 bases remaining between them. Germline V lookup: CDR1 MNHEY, CDR2 SMNVEV (reference sequence). The CDR3 length is 14 residues. The CDR3 here is CASSQGLGNQPQHF. CDR3 in DNA: TGTGCCAGCAGCCAGGGCTTAGGCAATCAGCCCCAGCATTTT.

The chain combines TRBV6-5 with TRBJ2-1; D not resolved. V lost 2 bases to trimming and J lost 5 bases, with 13 bases between them. Germline CDR1 MNHEY, CDR2 SVGAGI. The CDR3 runs to 15 residues. CDR3 in DNA: TGTGCCAGCAGTTACGGCAGCAGGATCAACAATGAGCAGTTCTTC. Translated: CASSYGSRINNEQFF.

This clone was recorded a few times. The CDR3 region is CASSKGDRGNFDTQYF. DNA of the CDR3: TGTGCCAGCAGCAAAGGGGACAGGGGGAATTTCGATACGCAGTATTTT. The chain employs TRBV21-1 and TRBJ2-3; TRBD1 is taken as the D call from the table, unchecked against the DNA. TRBV21-1 is given as a pseudogene. There are 16 residues in the CDR3.

V is TRBV6-6 and J is TRBJ2-1; D is uncertain. Trimming took 0 bases from V and 2 from J, leaving 11 bases between them. CDR3 length: 16 amino acids. Per the germline V gene, CDR1 is MNHNY and CDR2 is SVGAGI (reference sequence). The CDR3 reads CASSYSGKQTYNEQFF. CDR3 sequence (DNA): TGTGCCAGCAGTTACTCAGGGAAGCAAACCTACAATGAGCAGTTCTTC.

The chain combines TRBV7-9 with TRBJ2-7; tentatively, D is TRBD1 or TRBD2 (8 bases each). The germline V gene has CDR1 SEHNR and CDR2 FQNEAQ (reference sequence). Trimming left V 5 bases short and J 3 bases short, with 17 bases between. The CDR3 runs to 15 residues. CDR3 residues: CASSPGGGGFYEQYF. CDR3 nucleotide sequence: TGTGCCAGCAGCCCAGGGGGCGGGGGGTTCTACGAGCAGTACTTC.

This sequence joins TRBV11-2 and TRBJ2-7; 9 bases match TRBD1. Germline V gives CDR1 SGHAT, CDR2 FQNNGV. The CDR3 length is 14 residues. With 5 bases clipped from V and 5 bases from J, the junction kept 7 bases outside the gene matches. The DNA of the CDR3 is TGTGCCAGCAGCCGCACAGGGGGCAGGAACGAGCAGTACTTC. Residues: CASSRTGGRNEQYF.

The chain carries TRBV2 and TRBJ1-5; D unresolved. Germline values: CDR1 SNHLY, CDR2 FYNNEI. The V end lost 7 bases, the J end lost 4 bases, and 11 bases lay between the germline ends. The CDR3 has 13 residues. This CDR3 is CASNGRKNQPQHF. DNA for the CDR3: TGTGCCAGCAACGGACGTAAAAATCAGCCCCAGCATTTT. Full variable domain (outside the CDR3, taken from reference TRBV2 and TRBJ1-5): EPEVTQTPSHQVTQMGQEVILRCVPISNHLYFYWYRQILGQKVEFLVSFYNNEISEKSEIFDDQFSVERPDGSNFTLKIRSTKLEDSAMYFCASNGRKNQPQHFGDGTRLSIL.

The V gene is TRBV7-9, the J gene TRBJ2-5, with 9 bases that match TRBD1. There are 14 residues in the CDR3. Germline CDR1 and CDR2: SEHNR and FQNEAQ (reference sequence). Losses at the gene ends were 5 bases for V and 4 bases for J; bases not matched to a gene: 5. CDR3 loop: CASSLDRGGETQYF. The CDR3 nucleotides read TGTGCCAGCAGCCTGGACAGGGGAGGAGAGACCCAGTACTTC.

The rearrangement joins TRBV6-4 to TRBJ2-6; 8 nucleotides match TRBD1. Germline CDR1 MRHNA, CDR2 SNTAGT. The CDR3 covers 18 residues. After removal of 0 bases from V and 0 bases from J, the junction contained 4 bases not matched to a gene. The CDR3 DNA reads TGTGCCAGCAGTGACTCGGGACAGGTTAGCTCTGGGGCCAACGTCCTGACTTTC. Translated, it gives CASSDSGQVSSGANVLTF.

This chain joins TRBV28 and TRBJ1-2; 8 positions match TRBD1. After removal of 4 bases from V and 5 bases from J, the junction contained 12 bases not matched to a gene. This CDR3 has 16 residues. Germline lookup yields CDR1 MDHEN and CDR2 SYDVKM. CDR3 sequence reads: CASSSPGQALRYGYTF. The CDR3 nucleotides read TGTGCCAGCAGTTCTCCGGGACAGGCTTTGAGGTATGGCTACACCTTC.

This clone has a handful of counts. The chain has TRBV6-1 and TRBJ1-6; D is uncertain. CDR1 MNHNS and CDR2 SASEGT come from the germline V gene. This CDR3 spans 16 amino acids. The V and J ends lost 1 base and 7 bases respectively, with 14 bases between them. CDR3: CASSEGGWSSNSPLHF. CDR3 in DNA: TGTGCCAGCAGTGAAGGAGGTTGGAGCAGCAATTCACCCCTCCACTTT.

This chain uses TRBV30 with TRBJ2-7; no firm D call. The CDR3 covers 11 residues. With 3 bases removed from V and 3 bases from J, the gap between germline ends came to 6 bases. From germline, CDR1 is GTSNPN and CDR2 SVGIG (reference sequence). CDR3 loop: CAWRDGYEQYF. CDR3 nucleotides: TGTGCCTGGAGGGATGGCTACGAGCAGTACTTC.

This chain joins TRBV2 and TRBJ2-5; D is undetermined. Looked up from germline, CDR1 is SNHLY and CDR2 is FYNNEI. This CDR3 spans 11 amino acids. Trimming stripped 4 bases from V and 4 bases from J, with 4 bases between. In nucleotides, the CDR3 is TGTGCCAGCAGTGTAAGAGAGACCCAGTACTTC. Its translation: CASSVRETQYF.

The chain joins TRBV6-5 to TRBJ2-7, with D possibly being TRBD1 (6 bases). The CDR3 runs to 10 residues. Per germline, CDR1 MNHEY and CDR2 SVGAGI. V lost 6 bases and J 6 bases, leaving 6 bases between the germline ends. The CDR3 DNA reads as TGTGCCAGCAGACAGGGCGAGCAGTACTTC. It translates to CASRQGEQYF.

The V call is TRBV2, the J call TRBJ2-1, with 10 bases fitting TRBD1. CDR1 is SNHLY and CDR2 is FYNNEI in the germline V gene. The CDR3 has 13 residues. V dropped 6 bases and J dropped 7; count of bases not matched to a gene: 3. This chain's CDR3 is CASSGQGENEQFF. The CDR3 bases are TGTGCCAGCAGCGGACAGGGGGAGAATGAGCAGTTCTTC.

The count of this clone is one. The V and J genes are TRBV12-3 or TRBV12-4 and TRBJ2-3; no firm D call. V dropped 2 bases and J dropped 5 bases, with 8 bases sitting between them. The CDR3 has 13 residues. CDR3 coding DNA: TGTGCCAGCAGTTTATTCGTTCGAGATACGCAGTATTTT. Translation gives CASSLFVRDTQYF.

The gene calls are TRBV30 and TRBJ1-2; TRBD1 aligns across 7 bases. The length of the CDR3 is 13 residues. CDR1 GTSNPN and CDR2 SVGIG come from the germline V gene (reference sequence). V dropped 3 bases and J dropped 5; count of bases not matched to a gene: 6. DNA of the CDR3: TGTGCCTGGAGGGAGGGGGCAAGATATGGCTACACCTTC. It codes for CAWREGARYGYTF. Full variable domain (outside the CDR3, taken from reference TRBV30 and TRBJ1-2): SQTIHQWPATLVQPVGSPLSLECTVEGTSNPNLYWYRQAAGRGLQLLFYSVGIGQISSEVPQNLSASRPQDRQFILSSKKLLLSDSGFYLCAWREGARYGYTFGSGTRLTVV.

The chain employs TRBV2 and TRBJ1-2; 8 positions agree with TRBD1. J lost 7 bases, V lost 6 bases, and 7 bases had no gene match. Germline V gene lookup returns CDR1 SNHLY and CDR2 FYNNEI. This CDR3 contains 13 residues. CDR3 sequence: CASRGQVVVGYTF. The CDR3 DNA follows: TGTGCCAGCAGGGGACAGGTTGTCGTTGGCTACACCTTC.